The subject of this entry is one T cell receptor beta chain. These data are taken from a study of blood T cell repertoires in COVID-19. Turning to the study itself: The cDNA or gDNA used as material had been derived from T cells, B-cell-depleted T cells, or PBMCs.

Participants were aged 18 to 89 years from 20 to 30 US areas. The CDR3 spans 16 residues. The germline V gene has CDR1 SGHTA and CDR2 FQGNSA. V gave up 4 bases and J gave up 15 bases; unmatched junction bases: 18. Profiling relied on immunoSEQ multiplex PCR, and the TCRdb table lists in-frame clones only, not all of them. The profile shows 250,000 or so clones, about nine tenths of them singletons. The sequence was collected from a woman aged 25 to 39 with acute COVID-19. Sequencing was performed on PBMCs or T cells enriched from blood (not recorded which). The chain links TRBV7-2 to TRBJ1-6; 7 bases agree with TRBD1. The CDR3 coding sequence is TGTGCCAGCAGCTCACGAGAGGGGGCAGGGGAGGCGGACCTCCACTTT. It specifies CASSSREGAGEADLHF.